The 7 T cell receptor beta chains reported below all come from one sample, sequenced in a study of beta chain features in type 1 diabetes. Study results and limitations: Shorter TCRB CDR3s, moderately but significantly so, marked every one of the four CD4+ subsets in Type 1 diabetes patients.

Antigen specificity for these receptors is unknown. Isolated RNA was reverse transcribed in full, so expressed TCRB transcripts were sequenced. Libraries were prepared by immunoSEQ multiplex PCR; TCRdb keeps only in-frame clonotypes and omits some of them. The data contain about 250,000 clones, 11% of them seen just once; the ten biggest clones take up 0.017%. Sample: naive CD4+ T cells from blood. Every receptor here comes from a man aged 25 to 40 with type 1 diabetes.

A few counts support this clone. The rearrangement joins TRBV4-3 to TRBJ1-1; D uncertain. This CDR3 contains 14 residues. V dropped 0 bases and J dropped 1 base, with 6 bases sitting between them. CDR1 and CDR2 from the germline V gene are LGHNA and YSLEER. CDR3 bases: TGCGCCAGCAGCCAAGAAACAGCGAACACTGAAGCTTTCTTT. This sequence encodes CASSQETANTEAFF.

This clone was seen a few times. The chain joins TRBV10-3 to TRBJ1-2; D possibly corresponds to TRBD1 (6 bases). Germline V gives CDR1 ENHRY, CDR2 SYGVKD. V lost 4 bases and J lost 4, with 10 bases in between. The CDR3 loop spans 13 amino acids. CDR3 region: CAISAGDGYGYTF. The DNA for the CDR3 is TGTGCCATCAGTGCAGGGGACGGCTATGGCTACACCTTC.

This clone has only a few counts. The gene calls are TRBV9 and TRBJ2-1; no firm D call. Trimming pared 2 bases from V and 4 bases from J, leaving 16 bases between. Germline values: CDR1 SGDLS, CDR2 YYNGEE. The CDR3 covers 16 residues. CDR3 region: CASSVRSSTFYNEQFF. CDR3 in DNA: TGTGCCAGCAGCGTTAGATCCTCTACCTTTTACAATGAGCAGTTCTTC.

V and J are TRBV18 and TRBJ2-7, with 8 bases fitting TRBD2. The trim removed 1 base at V and 6 bases at J, leaving 8 bases unmatched. Germline V lookup: CDR1 KGHSH, CDR2 LQKENI. CDR3 length: 15 residues. The CDR3 DNA sequence: TGTGCCAGCTCACCACTCGACGGGGGGGGACCCGAGCAGTACTTC. Protein sequence: CASSPLDGGGPEQYF.

This clone was seen more than once but under ten times. The V gene is TRBV9, the J gene TRBJ2-7; D uncertain. The V and J ends lost 0 bases and 3 bases respectively, with 10 bases between them. Germline V gene data show CDR1 as SGDLS and CDR2 as YYNGEE. This CDR3 spans 14 amino acids. The CDR3 DNA follows: TGTGCCAGCAGCGTAGGTCCGGGTTTCTACGAGCAGTACTTC. This translates into CASSVGPGFYEQYF. The full variable domain, rest sourced from reference TRBV9 and TRBJ2-7, is DSGVTQTPKHLITATGQRVTLRCSPRSGDLSVYWYQQSLDQGLQFLIQYYNGEERAKGNILERFSAQQFPDLHSELNLSSLELGDSALYFCASSVGPGFYEQYFGPGTRLTVT.

This clone was seen a few times. The chain combines TRBV9 with TRBJ2-3, with 8 bases fitting TRBD2. The germline V gene has CDR1 SGDLS and CDR2 YYNGEE. V was pared by 0 bases and J by 5 bases, with 5 bases of the junction left unmatched. There are 15 residues in the CDR3. The CDR3 DNA sequence: TGTGCCAGCAGCGTAGGGACTAGCTTGGTAGATACGCAGTATTTT. As protein: CASSVGTSLVDTQYF.

This clone showed up just a few times. V and J are TRBV7-2 and TRBJ2-5; TRBD1 might be the D (6 bases). This CDR3 spans 13 amino acids. V was pared by 7 bases and J by 2 bases, with 11 bases between. The germline gives CDR1 SGHTA, CDR2 FQGNSA. CDR3 sequence: CASTRTVQETQYF. The CDR3 nucleotides read TGTGCCAGCACACGGACAGTACAAGAGACCCAGTACTTC.